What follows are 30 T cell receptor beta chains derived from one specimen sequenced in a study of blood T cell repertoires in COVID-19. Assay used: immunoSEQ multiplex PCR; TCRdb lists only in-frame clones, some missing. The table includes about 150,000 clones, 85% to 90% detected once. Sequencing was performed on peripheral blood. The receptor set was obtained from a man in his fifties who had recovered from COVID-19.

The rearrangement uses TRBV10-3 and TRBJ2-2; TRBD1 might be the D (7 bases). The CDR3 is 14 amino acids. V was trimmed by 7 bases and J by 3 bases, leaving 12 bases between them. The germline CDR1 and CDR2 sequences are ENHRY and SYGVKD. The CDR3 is CAITPRGDTGELFF. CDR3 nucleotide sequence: TGTGCCATCACCCCCAGGGGGGACACCGGGGAGCTGTTTTTT.

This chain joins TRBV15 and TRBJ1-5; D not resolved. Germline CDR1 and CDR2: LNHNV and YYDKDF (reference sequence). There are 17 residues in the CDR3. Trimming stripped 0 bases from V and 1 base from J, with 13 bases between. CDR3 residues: CATSRDITSGSNQPQHF. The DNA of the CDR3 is TGTGCCACCAGCAGAGATATTACCAGCGGGAGCAATCAGCCCCAGCATTTT.

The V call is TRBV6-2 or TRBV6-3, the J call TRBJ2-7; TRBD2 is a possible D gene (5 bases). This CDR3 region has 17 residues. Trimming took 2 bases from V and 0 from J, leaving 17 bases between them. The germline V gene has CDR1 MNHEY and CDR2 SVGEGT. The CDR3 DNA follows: TGTGCCAGCAGTTACCGGGATACTAGTGGGTACTCCTACGAGCAGTACTTC. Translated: CASSYRDTSGYSYEQYF.

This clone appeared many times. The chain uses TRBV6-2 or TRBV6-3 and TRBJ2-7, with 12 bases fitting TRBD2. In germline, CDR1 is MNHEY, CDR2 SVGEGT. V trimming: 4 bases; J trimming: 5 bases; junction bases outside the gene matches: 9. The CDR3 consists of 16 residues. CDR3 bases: TGTGCCAGCAGTTGGCCGCTAGCGGGGGGGAAGGACGAGCAGTACTTC. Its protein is CASSWPLAGGKDEQYF.

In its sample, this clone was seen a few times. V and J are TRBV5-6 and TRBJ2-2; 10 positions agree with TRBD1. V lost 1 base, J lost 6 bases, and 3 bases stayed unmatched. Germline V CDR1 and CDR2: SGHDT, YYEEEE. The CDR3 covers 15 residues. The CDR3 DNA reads TGTGCCAGCAGCTTGCAAGGACAGGGGGCCGGGGAGCTGTTTTTT. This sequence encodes CASSLQGQGAGELFF. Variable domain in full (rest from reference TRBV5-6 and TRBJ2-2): DAGVTQSPTHLIKTRGQQVTLRCSPKSGHDTVSWYQQALGQGPQFIFQYYEEEERQRGNFPDRFSGHQFPNYSSELNVNALLLGDSALYLCASSLQGQGAGELFFGEGSRLTVL.

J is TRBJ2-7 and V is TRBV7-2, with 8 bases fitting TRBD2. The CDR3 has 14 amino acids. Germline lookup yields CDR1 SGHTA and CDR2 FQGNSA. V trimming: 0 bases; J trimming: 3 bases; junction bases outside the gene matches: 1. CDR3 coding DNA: TGTGCCAGCAGCTTAGCGAGCGGGGGCTACGAGCAGTACTTC. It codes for CASSLASGGYEQYF. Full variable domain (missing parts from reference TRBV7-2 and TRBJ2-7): GAGVSQSPSNKVTEKGKDVELRCDPISGHTALYWYRQSLGQGLEFLIYFQGNSAPDKSGLPSDRFSAERTGGSVSTLTIQRTQQEDSAVYLCASSLASGGYEQYFGPGTRLTVT.

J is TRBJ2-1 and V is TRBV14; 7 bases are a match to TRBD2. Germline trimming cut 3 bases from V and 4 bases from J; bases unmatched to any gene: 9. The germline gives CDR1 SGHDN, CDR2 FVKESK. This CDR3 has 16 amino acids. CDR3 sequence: CASSHGTGTNYNEQFF. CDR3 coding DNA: TGTGCCAGCAGCCATGGCACCGGGACTAATTACAATGAGCAGTTCTTC.

The CDR3 DNA reads as TGCGCCAGCAGCTTCAGAGCGGGGGGAAACACAGATACGCAGTATTTT. Protein: CASSFRAGGNTDTQYF. This chain connects TRBV5-1 to TRBJ2-3, with TRBD2 matching 9 bases. In germline, CDR1 is SGHRS, CDR2 YFSETQ. The ends lost 2 bases at V and 2 bases at J; junction bases unmatched: 6. CDR3 length: 16 residues.

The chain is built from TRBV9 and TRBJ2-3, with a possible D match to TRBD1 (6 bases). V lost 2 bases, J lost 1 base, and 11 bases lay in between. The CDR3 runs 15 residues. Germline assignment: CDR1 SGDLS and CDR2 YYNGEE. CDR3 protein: CASSVWGRGTDTQYF. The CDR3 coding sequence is TGTGCCAGCAGCGTCTGGGGGCGAGGCACAGATACGCAGTATTTT.

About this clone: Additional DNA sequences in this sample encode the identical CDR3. CDR3 nucleotides: TGTGCCAGCAGTTCCAGGGGATATGGCTACACCTTC. The encoded protein is CASSSRGYGYTF. The chain recombines TRBV12-3 or TRBV12-4 with TRBJ1-2; maybe TRBD1 (6 bases). V lost 4 bases and J 5 bases, leaving 8 bases between the germline ends. The CDR3 has 12 amino acids.

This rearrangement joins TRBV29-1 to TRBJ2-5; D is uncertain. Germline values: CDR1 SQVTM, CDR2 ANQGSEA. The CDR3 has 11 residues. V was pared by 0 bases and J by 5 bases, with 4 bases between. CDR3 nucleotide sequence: TGCAGCGTTGAAGATCTGGAGACCCAGTACTTC. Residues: CSVEDLETQYF.

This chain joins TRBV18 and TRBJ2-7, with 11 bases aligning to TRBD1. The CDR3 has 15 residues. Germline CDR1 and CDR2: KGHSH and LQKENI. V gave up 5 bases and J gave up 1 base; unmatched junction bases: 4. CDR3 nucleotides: TGTGCCAGCTCAACGGGACAGGGGGTTTCCTACGAGCAGTACTTC. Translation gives CASSTGQGVSYEQYF.

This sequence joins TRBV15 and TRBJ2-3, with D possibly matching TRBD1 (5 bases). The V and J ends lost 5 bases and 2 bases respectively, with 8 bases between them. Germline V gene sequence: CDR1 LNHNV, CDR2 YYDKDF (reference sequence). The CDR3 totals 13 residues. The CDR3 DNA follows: TGTGCCACCAGCCTCAGGGACACAGATACGCAGTATTTT. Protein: CATSLRDTDTQYF. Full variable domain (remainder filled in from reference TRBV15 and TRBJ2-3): DAMVIQNPRYQVTQFGKPVTLSCSQTLNHNVMYWYQQKSSQAPKLLFHYYDKDFNNEADTPDNFQSRRPNTSFCFLDIRSPGLGDTAMYLCATSLRDTDTQYFGPGTRLTVL.

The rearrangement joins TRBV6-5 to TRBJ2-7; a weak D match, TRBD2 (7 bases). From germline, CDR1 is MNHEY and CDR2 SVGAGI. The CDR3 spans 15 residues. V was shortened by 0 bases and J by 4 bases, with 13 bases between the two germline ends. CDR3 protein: CASSYSQGGRYEQYF. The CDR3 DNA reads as TGTGCCAGCAGTTACTCACAGGGAGGGCGATACGAGCAGTACTTC.

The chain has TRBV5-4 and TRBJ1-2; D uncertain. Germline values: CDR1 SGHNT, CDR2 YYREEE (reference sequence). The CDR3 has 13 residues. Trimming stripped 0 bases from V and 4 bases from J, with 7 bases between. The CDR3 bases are TGTGCCAGCAGCTTGGGAGGTACCTATGGCTACACCTTC. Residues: CASSLGGTYGYTF.

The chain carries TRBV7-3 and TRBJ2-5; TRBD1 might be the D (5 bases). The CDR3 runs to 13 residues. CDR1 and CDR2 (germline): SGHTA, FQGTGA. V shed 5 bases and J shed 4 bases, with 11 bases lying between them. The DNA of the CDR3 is TGTGCCAGCAGCGAAGGGGTTTCAGAGACCCAGTACTTC. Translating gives CASSEGVSETQYF.

CDR3: CATSLTGQGRSPLHF. CDR3 nucleotide sequence: TGTGCCACCAGCCTCACGGGACAGGGCCGGTCACCCCTCCACTTT. This chain uses TRBV15 with TRBJ1-6; 9 bases agree with TRBD1. The V gene's germline CDR1 is LNHNV and CDR2 YYDKDF (reference sequence). Trimming took 5 bases from V and 10 from J; bases not matched to a gene: 9. This CDR3 is built from 15 residues.

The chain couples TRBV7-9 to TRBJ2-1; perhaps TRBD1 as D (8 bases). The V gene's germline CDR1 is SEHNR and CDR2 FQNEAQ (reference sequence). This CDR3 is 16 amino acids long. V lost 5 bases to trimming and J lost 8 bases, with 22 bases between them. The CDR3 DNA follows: TGTGCCAGCAGCGCACAGGGGGGGACTACAGGCGATGAGCAGTTCTTC. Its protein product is CASSAQGGTTGDEQFF.

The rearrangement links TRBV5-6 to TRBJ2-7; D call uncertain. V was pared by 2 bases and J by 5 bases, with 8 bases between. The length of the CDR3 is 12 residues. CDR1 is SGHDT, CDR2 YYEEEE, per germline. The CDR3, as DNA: TGTGCCAGCAGCTTTCAGGCAGACGAGCAGTACTTC. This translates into CASSFQADEQYF.

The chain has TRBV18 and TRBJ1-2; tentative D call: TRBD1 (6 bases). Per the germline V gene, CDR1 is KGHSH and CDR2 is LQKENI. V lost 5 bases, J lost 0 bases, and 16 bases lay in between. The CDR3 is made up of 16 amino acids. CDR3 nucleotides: TGTGCCAGCTCAACGACCGGGACATCTACTAACTATGGCTACACCTTC. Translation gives CASSTTGTSTNYGYTF.

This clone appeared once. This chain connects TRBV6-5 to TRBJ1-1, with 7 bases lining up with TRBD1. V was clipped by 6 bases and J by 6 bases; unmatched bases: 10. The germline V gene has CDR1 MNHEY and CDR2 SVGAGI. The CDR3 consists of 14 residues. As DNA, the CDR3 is TGTGCCAGCAGGGTGGACAGGCAGCAGCCTGAAGCTTTCTTT. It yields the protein CASRVDRQQPEAFF.

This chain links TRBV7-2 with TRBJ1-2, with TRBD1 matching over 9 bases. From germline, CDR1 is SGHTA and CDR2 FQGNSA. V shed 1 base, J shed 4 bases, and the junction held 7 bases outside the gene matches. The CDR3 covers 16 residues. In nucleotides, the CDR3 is TGTGCCAGCAGCTTAGGCCCGACAGGGGGGGTCTATGGCTACACCTTC. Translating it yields CASSLGPTGGVYGYTF.

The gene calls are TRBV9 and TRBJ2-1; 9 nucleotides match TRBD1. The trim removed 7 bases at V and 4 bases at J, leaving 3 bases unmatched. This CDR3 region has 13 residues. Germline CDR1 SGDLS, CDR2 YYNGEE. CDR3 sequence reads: CASGGQGYNEQFF. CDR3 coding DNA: TGTGCCAGCGGGGGACAGGGTTACAATGAGCAGTTCTTC.

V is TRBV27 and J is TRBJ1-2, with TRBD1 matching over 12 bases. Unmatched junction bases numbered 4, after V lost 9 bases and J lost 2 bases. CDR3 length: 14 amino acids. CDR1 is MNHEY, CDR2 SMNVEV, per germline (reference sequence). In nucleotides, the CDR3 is TGTGCCAGTGGGACAGGGGGCGCAAACTATGGCTACACCTTC. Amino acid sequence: CASGTGGANYGYTF.

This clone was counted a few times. CDR3 nucleotide sequence: TGTGCCAGCAGTTACCCTGGACAGGACAACTATGGCTACACCTTC. Amino acids: CASSYPGQDNYGYTF. The chain combines TRBV6-2 or TRBV6-3 with TRBJ1-2, with 7 positions matching TRBD1. The germline gives CDR1 MNHEY, CDR2 SVGEGT. CDR3 length: 15 residues. J lost 2 bases, V lost 2 bases, and 5 bases had no gene match.

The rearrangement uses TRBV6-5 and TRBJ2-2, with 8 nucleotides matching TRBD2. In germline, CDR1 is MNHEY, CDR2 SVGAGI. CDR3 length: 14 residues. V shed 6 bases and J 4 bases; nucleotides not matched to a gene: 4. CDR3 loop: CASRERGPTGELFF. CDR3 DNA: TGTGCCAGCAGGGAGCGGGGGCCCACCGGGGAGCTGTTTTTT.

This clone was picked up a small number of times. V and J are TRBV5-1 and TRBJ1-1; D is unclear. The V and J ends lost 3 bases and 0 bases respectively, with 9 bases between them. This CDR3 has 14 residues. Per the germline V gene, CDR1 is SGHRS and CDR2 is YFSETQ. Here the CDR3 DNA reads TGCGCCAGCAGCTCTGGCTCCATGAACACTGAAGCTTTCTTT. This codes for CASSSGSMNTEAFF.

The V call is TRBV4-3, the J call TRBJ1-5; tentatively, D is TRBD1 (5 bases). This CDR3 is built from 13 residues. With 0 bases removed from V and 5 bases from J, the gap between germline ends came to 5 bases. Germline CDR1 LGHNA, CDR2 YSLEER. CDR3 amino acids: CASSQEGDQPQHF. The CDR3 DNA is TGCGCCAGCAGCCAAGAAGGGGATCAGCCCCAGCATTTT.

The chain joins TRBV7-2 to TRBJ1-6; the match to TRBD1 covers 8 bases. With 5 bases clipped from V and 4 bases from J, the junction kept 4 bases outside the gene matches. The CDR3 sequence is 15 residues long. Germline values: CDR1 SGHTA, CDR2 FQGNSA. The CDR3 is CASSKQGGYNSPLHF. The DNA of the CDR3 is TGTGCCAGCAGCAAACAGGGGGGATATAATTCACCCCTCCACTTT.

The DNA of the CDR3 is TGTGCCAGCAGAGACAGGGCGGGTGAGCAGTTCTTC. Its protein product is CASRDRAGEQFF. The chain recombines TRBV12-3 or TRBV12-4 with TRBJ2-1; 7 nucleotides line up with TRBD1. With 6 bases clipped from V and 9 bases from J, the junction kept 5 bases outside the gene matches. The CDR3 is 12 amino acids.